This T cell receptor (beta chain) originates from a study of breast tumors, draining lymph nodes, adjacent tissues. The germline V gene has CDR1 SGHDT and CDR2 YYEEEE. V was clipped by 2 bases and J by 4 bases, with 27 bases between them. The length of the CDR3 is 20 residues. TCRdb fed the multiplex PCR reads into MiXCR, producing one record per CDR3 protein. The data show a few hundred thousand distinct CDR3 sequences, less than 40% seen once. Worth noting for this clonotype: A much larger clone lies one base from this, so it may be a read error.

Axillary draining lymph nodes of breast cancer patients supplied the node samples. The specimen was axillary lymph node tissue. The V and J genes are TRBV5-6 and TRBJ2-2; D tentatively reads TRBD1 or TRBD2 (6 bases each). This clonotype was sampled from a female donor with breast cancer. Some clones in this sample may be carry-over from other donors' samples. The CDR3 protein is CASSLRTAGIFVPSTGELFF. The DNA of the CDR3 is TGTGCCAGCAGCTTACGGACAGCGGGTATCTTTGTTCCGAGCACCGGGGAGCTGTTTTTT.